Shown below are 20 T cell receptor beta chains from a single sample sequenced in a study of T cell responses to AZD1222 COVID-19 vaccine. This table comes from immunoSEQ multiplex PCR, and its TCRdb copy is limited to in-frame clones, with some not included. The table has approximately 110,000 clones, roughly nine tenths seen once. The sample here was peripheral blood, taken on day 0 of AZD1222 vaccination. Receptors originate from an adult in good health.

V usage is TRBV12-3 or TRBV12-4 and J usage is TRBJ1-1; D ambiguous. There are 13 residues in the CDR3. Deletions cut 6 bases from V and 5 bases from J, with 13 bases between. The CDR3 DNA reads TGTGCCAGCAGGTCCGGGCTATCAACTGAAGCTTTCTTT. As protein: CASRSGLSTEAFF.

The V call is TRBV11-2, the J call TRBJ2-3; D is unresolved. This CDR3 is built from 16 residues. Per germline, CDR1 SGHAT and CDR2 FQNNGV. V was pared by 0 bases and J by 3 bases, with 13 bases between. The chain's CDR3 is CASSLDVDPRTDTQYF. CDR3 DNA: TGTGCCAGCAGCTTAGATGTCGATCCCCGGACAGATACGCAGTATTTT. Full variable domain (outside the CDR3, taken from reference TRBV11-2 and TRBJ2-3): EAGVAQSPRYKIIEKRQSVAFWCNPISGHATLYWYQQILGQGPKLLIQFQNNGVVDDSQLPKDRFSAERLKGVDSTLKIQPAKLEDSAVYLCASSLDVDPRTDTQYFGPGTRLTVL.

CDR3 nucleotide sequence: TGTGCCAGCAGCCCTTCAGGGGGCACTGAAGCTTTCTTT. Protein sequence: CASSPSGGTEAFF. This chain uses TRBV16 with TRBJ1-1, with 7 bases lining up with TRBD1. Looked up from germline, CDR1 is KGHSY and CDR2 is FQNENV. The CDR3 runs 13 residues. Losses at the gene ends were 4 bases for V and 4 bases for J; bases not matched to a gene: 3.

The chain carries TRBV2 and TRBJ2-2, with D uncertain. Germline V gene data show CDR1 as SNHLY and CDR2 as FYNNEI. This CDR3 has 14 amino acids. V lost 7 bases and J 4 bases, leaving 13 bases between the germline ends. In DNA, the CDR3 is TGTGCCAGCAAGGCCCGGATGGGCACCGGGGAGCTGTTTTTT. Translation: CASKARMGTGELFF.

This chain connects TRBV6-6 to TRBJ1-2, with a tentative D call TRBD1 (5 bases). CDR3 length: 17 amino acids. V was clipped by 5 bases and J by 2 bases, with 21 bases between them. CDR1 and CDR2 (germline): MNHNY, SVGAGI (reference sequence). CDR3 DNA: TGTGCCAGCAGTCCGATCCCGGGACTCACGAGGAACTATGGCTACACCTTC. Protein: CASSPIPGLTRNYGYTF.

V and J are TRBV2 and TRBJ1-2, with D maybe TRBD1 (6 bases). Germline CDR1 and CDR2: SNHLY and FYNNEI. The CDR3 covers 16 residues. Trimming took 6 bases from V and 0 from J, leaving 17 bases between them. CDR3: CASSPLRTAPNYGYTF. In DNA form, the CDR3 reads TGTGCCAGCAGCCCACTTCGGACAGCTCCTAACTATGGCTACACCTTC.

The chain combines TRBV5-4 with TRBJ2-7; 8 bases match TRBD2. CDR3 length: 16 residues. The V gene's germline CDR1 is SGHNT and CDR2 YYREEE (reference sequence). With V trimmed by 0 bases and J by 0 bases, 5 bases remained unmatched. CDR3 residues: CASSLVVAGSSYEQYF. CDR3 DNA sequence: TGTGCCAGCAGCTTGGTTGTAGCGGGGAGCTCCTACGAGCAGTACTTC.

The rearrangement uses TRBV30 and TRBJ1-1; 7 bases are a match to TRBD1. Trimming cost V 0 bases and J 1 base; bases outside gene matches: 5. The CDR3 covers 15 residues. Germline-derived CDR1 and CDR2 are GTSNPN and SVGIG (reference sequence). For the CDR3, the DNA is TGTGCCTGGAGTGTAAGGGGGCACTGGAACACTGAAGCTTTCTTT. The encoded protein is CAWSVRGHWNTEAFF. The variable domain in full, completed from reference TRBV30 and TRBJ1-1, reads SQTIHQWPATLVQPVGSPLSLECTVEGTSNPNLYWYRQAAGRGLQLLFYSVGIGQISSEVPQNLSASRPQDRQFILSSKKLLLSDSGFYLCAWSVRGHWNTEAFFGQGTRLTVV.

The genes are TRBV19 and TRBJ2-5, with D unresolved. The CDR3 spans 12 residues. V was pared by 2 bases and J by 3 bases, with 4 bases between. CDR1 LNHDA and CDR2 SQIVND come from the germline V gene (reference sequence). CDR3 residues: CASSIRKETQYF. Here the CDR3 DNA reads TGTGCCAGTAGTATAAGGAAAGAGACCCAGTACTTC.

V usage is TRBV29-1 and J usage is TRBJ2-5; D ambiguous. V gave up 4 bases and J gave up 1 base, with 7 bases separating them. In germline, CDR1 is SQVTM, CDR2 ANQGSEA. This CDR3 spans 12 amino acids. The CDR3 protein is CSVGALQETQYF. CDR3 in DNA: TGCAGCGTTGGCGCCCTCCAAGAGACCCAGTACTTC.

The rearrangement links TRBV5-1 to TRBJ1-4; a weak D match, TRBD1 (5 bases). Trimming cost V 0 bases and J 10 bases, with 16 bases left between them. This CDR3 region has 15 residues. Germline-derived CDR1 and CDR2 are SGHRS and YFSETQ. The CDR3 bases are TGCGCCAGCAGCTTGGTTGCAGGGATGGAAGGAAAACTGTTTTTT. It specifies CASSLVAGMEGKLFF.

This chain joins TRBV19 and TRBJ2-1; TRBD2 matches 8 bases. CDR1 is LNHDA and CDR2 is SQIVND in the germline V gene (reference sequence). V was pared by 6 bases and J by 3 bases, with 7 bases of the junction left unmatched. This CDR3 spans 15 amino acids. The CDR3 reads CASRPGTSLYNEQFF. The CDR3, as DNA: TGTGCCAGTAGACCCGGGACTAGTCTCTACAATGAGCAGTTCTTC.

The rearrangement links TRBV5-1 to TRBJ2-5; 8 nucleotides align to TRBD1. The CDR3 consists of 14 residues. V trimming: 4 bases; J trimming: 1 base; junction bases outside the gene matches: 3. Per germline, CDR1 SGHRS and CDR2 YFSETQ. The CDR3 coding sequence is TGCGCCAGCAGCGTAACAGGGGGCCAAGAGACCCAGTACTTC. Translated, it gives CASSVTGGQETQYF.

This chain links TRBV15 with TRBJ1-1; the D is unclear. This CDR3 has 15 residues. Germline lookup yields CDR1 LNHNV and CDR2 YYDKDF (reference sequence). Trimming removed 0 bases at V and 5 bases at J, with 13 bases between. CDR3 bases: TGTGCCACCAGCAGAGATAATAAGGGAGGGACTGAAGCTTTCTTT. Translating it yields CATSRDNKGGTEAFF.

This clone appeared a few times. The chain couples TRBV4-2 to TRBJ2-1; D remains ambiguous. The CDR3 sequence is 13 residues long. Germline V lookup: CDR1 LGHNA, CDR2 YNFKEQ. The V end lost 2 bases, the J end lost 2 bases, and 4 bases lay between the germline ends. The CDR3 DNA is TGTGCCAGCAGCCAACGGACCTACAATGAGCAGTTCTTC. Its protein is CASSQRTYNEQFF.

J is TRBJ1-3 and V is TRBV7-3; D uncertain. The germline CDR1 and CDR2 sequences are SGHTA and FQGTGA. The CDR3 spans 14 residues. Trimming took 1 base from V and 9 from J, leaving 13 bases between them. CDR3 sequence: CASSLNPAGSTIYF. DNA of the CDR3: TGTGCCAGCAGCTTAAACCCGGCTGGCAGCACCATATATTTT.

V is TRBV16 and J is TRBJ1-2, with D perhaps matching TRBD1 (6 bases). Trimming pared 1 base from V and 1 base from J, leaving 7 bases between. The CDR3 covers 14 residues. Germline-derived CDR1 and CDR2 are KGHSY and FQNENV. The CDR3 region has the DNA TGTGCCAGCAGCCAATTGGACAGTAACTATGGCTACACCTTC. Translating gives CASSQLDSNYGYTF.

J is TRBJ2-7 and V is TRBV4-2; TRBD2 matches at 8 bases. This CDR3 contains 18 residues. Germline CDR1 reads LGHNA; CDR2 reads YNFKEQ. J was trimmed by 1 base and V by 3 bases; bases with no gene match: 14. The CDR3 nucleotides are TGTGCCAGCAGCCAGTCAAGCGATGAGGCTAGCGGGTCCTACGAGCAGTACTTC. This codes for CASSQSSDEASGSYEQYF.

V and J are TRBV22-1 and TRBJ1-4. TRBV22-1 is flagged as a pseudogene. The length of the CDR3 is 14 residues. The CDR3 spells CPGSARESNEKLFF. CDR3 DNA sequence: TGTCCTGGGAGCGCACGGGAGTCTAATGAAAAACTGTTTTTT.

The rearrangement links TRBV18 to TRBJ1-2; D gene uncertain. The CDR3 contains 14 residues. Looked up from germline, CDR1 is KGHSH and CDR2 is LQKENI. Trimming stripped 3 bases from V and 6 bases from J, with 14 bases between. The CDR3: CASSPGAPRDGYTF. In nucleotides, the CDR3 is TGTGCCAGCTCACCGGGCGCGCCACGCGATGGCTACACCTTC.